A single T cell receptor beta chain is shown here with its context. What it recognizes is unknown. The data derive from a study of vaccination effects on CD4 cells after COVID-19. The study, taken as a whole, reports: After vaccination, at late timepoints, clones induced by infection and by vaccine contracted markedly.

Sequencing was preceded by expansion of antigen-specific CD4+ T cells with viral peptide pools in the ViraFEST assay. On day 10 of culture, CD4+ T cells were separated out. SARS-CoV-2 infected the person between March and December 2020, as confirmed by PCR. Wells containing 1.5 million to 2 million PBMC each were cultured with about 9 IU/ml IL-2 and approximately 10 ug/ml peptides. At days 3 and 7, half of the medium was exchanged for IL-2 medium. Method: immunoSEQ multiplex PCR; TCRdb's copy keeps in-frame clones and lacks some. The sample has 25,000 to 35,000 clones; just over 70% are singletons. Germline CDR1 is SNHLY and CDR2 is FYNNEI. V was clipped by 6 bases and J by 4 bases, with 10 bases between them. The CDR3 covers 13 residues.

The sample was CD4+ T cells from PBMCs cultured with a peptide pool, taken before COVID-19 vaccination. The TCR sequence derives from a human donor who had a prior SARS-CoV-2 infection. V and J are TRBV2 and TRBJ1-3, with a possible D match to TRBD1 (6 bases). The CDR3 DNA follows: TGTGCCAGCAGGGAGGGGGGAGGAAACACCATATATTTT. This sequence encodes CASREGGGNTIYF.